These T cell receptor beta chains were read from a single sample in a study of shared T cell receptors in the human thymus. Some clones are missing from TCRdb's copy, which holds only in-frame ones; the method was immunoSEQ multiplex PCR. The sample has 500,000 to 550,000 clones, 75% to 80% seen once. These same records also appear under a second study, on human thymus T cells.

The sample consisted of thymocytes. These receptors were collected from a boy under two years old with a congenital heart defect. Both conserved end residues are part of each CDR3. The D gene is left open where the match is weak. The listing skips clone size in some rows; elsewhere it reads once, few, many or a size class.

CDR3aa	CDR3nt	j_gene	d_gene	v_gene	abundance
CASSQDPSGSLHEQYF	TGCGCCAGCAGCCAAGACCCTAGCGGGAGTCTCCACGAGCAGTACTTC	TRBJ2-7	TRBD2	TRBV4-1	NA
CASRRTEQETQYF	TGTGCCAGCAGGCGGACAGAGCAAGAGACCCAGTACTTC	TRBJ2-5	NA	TRBV6-5	NA
CASSQDGLAGLTGELFF	TGTGCCAGCAGCCAAGACGGACTAGCGGGACTCACCGGGGAGCTGTTTTTT	TRBJ2-2	TRBD2	TRBV4-2	NA
CASSLGGTAAYGYTF	TGCGCCAGCAGCTTGGGCGGGACAGCCGCCTATGGCTACACCTTC	TRBJ1-2	TRBD1	TRBV5-1	NA
CASSLFRPWAGLSYEQYF	TGTGCCAGCAGTTTATTCCGCCCTTGGGCGGGACTCTCCTACGAGCAGTACTTC	TRBJ2-7	NA	TRBV27	NA
CASSPTDLFSNEQFF	TGTGCCAGCAGCCCCACGGACTTATTTAGCAATGAGCAGTTCTTC	TRBJ2-1	NA	TRBV7-8	NA
CASSPGGGLNEKLFF	TGTGCCAGCAGCCCCGGGGGGGGGCTTAATGAAAAACTGTTTTTT	TRBJ1-4	NA	TRBV7-8	once
CASSPTGAFGYEQYF	TGTGCCAGCAGCCCCACCGGAGCATTCGGGTACGAGCAGTACTTC	TRBJ2-7	NA	TRBV14	NA
CASSQDAPPLAGHSYEQYF	TGCGCCAGCAGCCAAGATGCCCCACCGCTAGCGGGACACTCCTACGAGCAGTACTTC	TRBJ2-7	TRBD2	TRBV4-1	NA
CASSLHGGNTEAFF	TGTGCCAGCAGTTTACACGGGGGGAACACTGAAGCTTTCTTT	TRBJ1-1	NA	TRBV27	NA
CASSSRLAELQETQYF	TGTGCCAGCAGCTCTAGACTAGCAGAACTCCAAGAGACCCAGTACTTC	TRBJ2-5	TRBD2	TRBV7-2	NA
CATSRDRRGTEAFF	TGTGCCACCAGCAGAGATCGACGCGGCACTGAAGCTTTCTTT	TRBJ1-1	NA	TRBV15	once
CASSLQLAGGHEQYF	TGTGCCAGCAGCCTACAGCTAGCGGGAGGGCACGAGCAGTACTTC	TRBJ2-7	NA	TRBV21-1	NA
CSVETGLEKLFF	TGCAGCGTTGAGACAGGGCTCGAAAAACTGTTTTTT	TRBJ1-4	TRBD1	TRBV29-1	NA
CASSTDRGSLNIQYF	TGTGCCAGTAGTACTGACAGGGGTTCGTTGAACATTCAGTACTTC	TRBJ2-4	TRBD1	TRBV19	NA
CASSLAGVLETQYF	TGTGCCAGCAGCTTAGCGGGAGTCTTGGAGACCCAGTACTTC	TRBJ2-5	TRBD2	TRBV5-5	once
CASSFGSGRGSSYEQYF	TGTGCCAGCAGCTTTGGTAGCGGGAGGGGGAGCTCCTACGAGCAGTACTTC	TRBJ2-7	TRBD2	TRBV7-8	few
CASSHHWTSLDEQFF	TGCGCCAGCAGCCATCACTGGACTAGCTTAGATGAGCAGTTCTTC	TRBJ2-1	TRBD2	TRBV4-3	NA
CAWKRTGGIVIHGYTF	TGTGCCTGGAAACGGACAGGGGGCATTGTAATCCATGGCTACACCTTC	TRBJ1-2	TRBD1	TRBV30	NA
CASSYASPGLAGGNEQFF	TGTGCCAGCAGCTACGCTTCGCCGGGACTAGCGGGTGGTAATGAGCAGTTCTTC	TRBJ2-1	TRBD2	TRBV4-2	NA
CATSRASRGIRDTQYF	TGTGCCACCAGCAGAGCGTCCAGGGGGATTCGGGATACGCAGTATTTT	TRBJ2-3	TRBD1	TRBV15	NA
CASSFGPDTQYF	TGTGCCAGCAGTTTTGGGCCAGATACGCAGTATTTT	TRBJ2-3	NA	TRBV25-1	once
CASSPTPRGVSYEQYF	TGTGCCAGCAGCCCTACCCCTCGGGGGGTTTCCTACGAGCAGTACTTC	TRBJ2-7	TRBD2	TRBV9	NA